Each of the 20 T cell receptor beta chains below was sequenced from the same sample in a study of T cells in Graves' hyperthyroidism and ophthalmopathy. TCR beta CDR3 region amplification was performed from RNA transcripts. A set of HTBI primers served as the primers for a first-round RT-PCR of the TCR CDR3. TCRdb processed the multiplex PCR reads anew with MiXCR; each CDR3 protein has one entry. The sample yields roughly 300,000 distinct CDR3 sequences, around a sixth seen once. Sequenced: blood. The source of these receptors is a woman aged 50 to 65 with Graves' hyperthyroidism.

The V call is TRBV7-8, the J call TRBJ1-2, with D possibly matching TRBD1 (6 bases). Germline V gene data show CDR1 as SGHVS and CDR2 as FQNEAQ. The CDR3 is 15 amino acids. V was cut by 3 bases and J by 8 bases, with 19 bases left in between. CDR3 DNA: TGTGCCAGCAGCTTGGATTTTCGTCGGACAGACGGCTACACCTTC. This codes for CASSLDFRRTDGYTF. The variable domain in full, completed from reference TRBV7-8 and TRBJ1-2, reads GAGVSQSPRYKVAKRGQDVALRCDPISGHVSLFWYQQALGQGPEFLTYFQNEAQLDKSGLPSDRFFAERPEGSVSTLKIQRTQQEDSAVYLCASSLDFRRTDGYTFGSGTRLTVV.

This sequence joins TRBV12-3 or TRBV12-4 and TRBJ2-2, with 8 bases that match TRBD1. Germline trimming cut 6 bases from V and 5 bases from J; bases unmatched to any gene: 8. CDR3 length: 15 amino acids. CDR3 in amino acids: CASSRTGRKTGELFF. The CDR3 DNA reads as TGTGCCAGCAGCCGGACAGGGAGGAAGACCGGGGAGCTGTTTTTT.

Comment on this clonotype: Relative to the germline gene, one junction end is altered; a read error may explain this. The chain combines TRBV6-2 or TRBV6-3 with TRBJ1-2, with 12 bases matching TRBD1. CDR3 length equals 16 residues. Germline CDR1 is MNHEY and CDR2 is SVGEGT. In nucleotides, the CDR3 is TGTACCAGCACCCGACCGGGACAGGGGGCGCGAAGTGGCTACACCTTC. This encodes CTSTRPGQGARSGYTF.

This clonotype has a handful of counts. This chain uses TRBV7-9 with TRBJ2-4; TRBD2 matches 8 bases. CDR1 is SEHNR and CDR2 is FQNEAQ in the germline V gene (reference sequence). This CDR3 has 18 residues. V lost 5 bases and J lost 2; bases outside the gene matches: 14. The CDR3 region is CASSPDWAGGTPKNIQYF. The DNA for the CDR3 is TGTGCCAGCAGCCCCGATTGGGCGGGAGGAACCCCCAAAAACATTCAGTACTTC.

This clonotype occurred many times. The V gene is TRBV20-1, the J gene TRBJ2-1, with 10 bases that match TRBD2. Trimming took 2 bases from V and 6 from J; bases not matched to a gene: 7. The CDR3 spans 15 residues. Per the germline V gene, CDR1 is DFQATT and CDR2 is SNEGSKA (reference sequence). CDR3 protein: CSARFTGTSVNEQFF. CDR3 bases: TGCAGTGCTAGATTCACCGGGACTAGCGTCAATGAGCAGTTCTTC.

This clonotype was recorded a few times. V and J are TRBV27 and TRBJ2-2; D uncertain. Trimming pared 6 bases from V and 2 bases from J, leaving 10 bases between. This CDR3 is built from 14 residues. Germline V gene lookup returns CDR1 MNHEY and CDR2 SMNVEV (reference sequence). CDR3 sequence (DNA): TGTGCCAGCAGGTCGGCCTCTAACACCGGGGAGCTGTTTTTT. Translation: CASRSASNTGELFF.

This clonotype was observed many times. The V and J genes are TRBV7-8 and TRBJ2-4; D perhaps matches TRBD1 (5 bases). Trimming removed 5 bases at V and 3 bases at J, with 14 bases between. The CDR3 totals 15 residues. Germline V gene sequence: CDR1 SGHVS, CDR2 FQNEAQ. The CDR3 loop is CASSPRTLVKNIQYF. Here the CDR3 DNA reads TGTGCCAGCAGCCCCAGGACATTAGTCAAAAACATTCAGTACTTC.

The chain carries TRBV7-8 and TRBJ2-3; TRBD2 aligns across 13 bases. The V and J ends lost 5 bases and 2 bases, in that order; junction bases with no gene match: 7. Germline values: CDR1 SGHVS, CDR2 FQNEAQ. This CDR3 is built from 17 residues. The CDR3 loop is CASSTPGTSGDTDTQYF. The CDR3 bases are TGTGCCAGCAGCACCCCCGGGACTAGCGGGGACACAGATACGCAGTATTTT.

This clonotype has just one count. The CDR3 DNA is TGTGCCAGCTGCCCGGCCCTGAGCTCCTACAATGAGCAGTTCTTC. Translated, it gives CASCPALSSYNEQFF. J is TRBJ2-1 and V is TRBV28, with unresolved D. Trimming left V 8 bases short and J 0 bases short, with 14 bases between. Germline V gene lookup returns CDR1 MDHEN and CDR2 SYDVKM. CDR3 length equals 15 residues.

In the case of this clonotype: A read error may account for a junction end that differs from germline. CDR3 in DNA: TGTGCCGGCAGTACAGAGGGAGAGACCCAGTACTTC. This sequence encodes CAGSTEGETQYF. J is TRBJ2-5 and V is TRBV6-1, with D possibly being TRBD2 (5 bases). The V gene's germline CDR1 is MNHNS and CDR2 SASEGT. This CDR3 comprises 12 residues.

The chain is built from TRBV12-3 or TRBV12-4 and TRBJ2-2; 8 bases map to TRBD1. V lost 3 bases, J lost 6 bases, and 6 bases stayed unmatched. The CDR3 totals 15 residues. CDR3 amino acids: CASSFQGAAAGELFF. The CDR3 region has the DNA TGTGCCAGCAGTTTTCAGGGGGCGGCAGCCGGGGAGCTGTTTTTT.

This clonotype appeared many times. The chain uses TRBV2 and TRBJ2-2; weak D call: TRBD2 (5 bases). Germline-derived CDR1 and CDR2 are SNHLY and FYNNEI. The CDR3 sequence is 15 residues long. V lost 2 bases and J 4 bases, leaving 11 bases between the germline ends. This CDR3 reads CASSEFSSSTGELFF. The CDR3, as DNA: TGTGCCAGCAGTGAATTCTCTAGCAGCACCGGGGAGCTGTTTTTT.

This clonotype has a count of ten or more. V gene TRBV7-9 combines with J gene TRBJ2-1; 9 bases agree with TRBD2. Germline V gene data show CDR1 as SEHNR and CDR2 as FQNEAQ (reference sequence). The CDR3 is 16 amino acids. The V and J ends lost 2 bases and 6 bases, in that order; junction bases with no gene match: 8. The CDR3 DNA is TGTGCCAGCAGCTTAATGGGGGGACTAGCTGCCAATGAGCAGTTCTTC. This translates into CASSLMGGLAANEQFF.

This clonotype was detected many times. The chain joins TRBV6-1 to TRBJ1-4, with 7 positions matching TRBD1. Germline V CDR1 and CDR2: MNHNS, SASEGT. V lost 2 bases, J lost 7 bases, and 7 bases stayed unmatched. The CDR3 runs 15 residues. As DNA, the CDR3 is TGTGCCAGCAGTGAACGGAAGGGGGCGTTTGAAAAACTGTTTTTT. Its protein product is CASSERKGAFEKLFF.

Only a few counts were recorded for this clonotype. The chain joins TRBV6-1 to TRBJ2-2; 7 bases map to TRBD2. CDR3 length equals 15 residues. CDR1 and CDR2 from the germline V gene are MNHNS and SASEGT. V shed 11 bases, J shed 3 bases, and the junction held 12 bases outside the gene matches. DNA of the CDR3: TGTGCCGGCAAAGGCGGGGGATCGGACACCGGGGAGCTGTTTTTT. Its protein is CAGKGGGSDTGELFF.

This clonotype was found many times. The V gene is TRBV7-9, the J gene TRBJ1-5; 7 nucleotides line up with TRBD1. CDR3 length: 15 amino acids. After removal of 5 bases from V and 2 bases from J, the junction contained 6 bases not matched to a gene. The germline V gene has CDR1 SEHNR and CDR2 FQNEAQ (reference sequence). The CDR3 DNA follows: TGTGCCAGCAGCACAACAGGGGTGGGCAATCAGCCCCAGCATTTT. This encodes CASSTTGVGNQPQHF.

Only a few counts were recorded for this clonotype. The chain joins TRBV10-3 to TRBJ1-1; a possible D gene is TRBD1 (6 bases). V lost 6 bases to trimming and J lost 4 bases, with 15 bases between them. The germline gives CDR1 ENHRY, CDR2 SYGVKD. The CDR3 extends over 14 amino acids. This CDR3 reads CAIRMGQGGTEAFF. In nucleotides, the CDR3 is TGTGCCATCAGGATGGGACAAGGGGGCACTGAAGCTTTCTTT.

This chain uses TRBV5-1 with TRBJ1-4, with a weak D call TRBD1 (5 bases). Germline values: CDR1 SGHRS, CDR2 YFSETQ. Deletions cut 4 bases from V and 5 bases from J, with 15 bases between. The CDR3 has 15 amino acids. CDR3 sequence: CASSLGTSGNEKLFF. As DNA, the CDR3 is TGCGCCAGCAGCCTAGGGACGTCGGGGAATGAAAAACTGTTTTTT.

The chain has TRBV9 and TRBJ1-2; tentatively, D is TRBD1 (6 bases). The length of the CDR3 is 15 residues. Germline values: CDR1 SGDLS, CDR2 YYNGEE. V was clipped by 2 bases and J by 4 bases, with 15 bases between them. CDR3 DNA sequence: TGTGCCAGCAGCGTGGAGGGGGGACAAATCTATGGCTACACCTTC. Its translation: CASSVEGGQIYGYTF.

The chain links TRBV2 to TRBJ2-4; 12 bases fit TRBD1. CDR1 and CDR2 from the germline V gene are SNHLY and FYNNEI. The CDR3 consists of 16 residues. The V and J ends lost 6 bases and 2 bases, in that order; junction bases with no gene match: 5. This CDR3 is CASRSRDRGPKNIQYF. The CDR3 DNA reads TGTGCCAGCAGATCCCGGGACAGGGGGCCCAAAAACATTCAGTACTTC.